This is a list of T cell receptor beta chains from one sample in a study of TIL therapy for anti-PD-1-resistant metastatic lung cancer. The protocol was immunoSEQ multiplex PCR, while the TCRdb copy is restricted to in-frame clones and leaves out a portion. The data show 20,000 or so clones, around 82% seen once. The sample here was blood, taken at baseline. These receptors were taken from a person aged 25 to 80 with non-small cell lung cancer. The CDR3 runs from the conserved cysteine through the conserved F or W. Fields, in order: D gene, V gene, J gene, clone size, CDR3 protein, CDR3 DNA. A D gene is named only where the DNA matches it firmly. Clone size is given for some rows only: seen once, a few or many times, or a class if the clone is expanded.

d_gene: TRBD1
v_gene: TRBV18
j_gene: TRBJ1-1
abundance: NA
CDR3aa: CASLLQIDRGGGTEAFF
CDR3nt: TGTGCCAGCTTACTCCAAATCGACAGGGGCGGCGGTACTGAAGCTTTCTTT

d_gene: NA
v_gene: TRBV9
j_gene: TRBJ2-3
abundance: NA
CDR3aa: CASSADRNTDTQYF
CDR3nt: TGTGCCAGCAGCGCAGACAGAAACACAGATACGCAGTATTTT

d_gene: TRBD2
v_gene: TRBV7-8
j_gene: TRBJ2-1
abundance: NA
CDR3aa: CASKGLGESEQFF
CDR3nt: TGTGCCAGCAAGGGACTAGGGGAGAGTGAGCAGTTCTTC

d_gene: NA
v_gene: TRBV29-1
j_gene: TRBJ2-1
abundance: NA
CDR3aa: CSVEGGPYNEQFF
CDR3nt: TGCAGCGTTGAAGGGGGGCCCTACAATGAGCAGTTCTTC

d_gene: NA
v_gene: TRBV5-8
j_gene: TRBJ2-7
abundance: NA
CDR3aa: CASSLFQGGSYEQYF
CDR3nt: TGTGCCAGCAGCTTGTTCCAGGGGGGGTCCTACGAGCAGTACTTC

d_gene: NA
v_gene: TRBV10-2
j_gene: TRBJ2-3
abundance: NA
CDR3aa: CASLDGTQYF
CDR3nt: TGCGCCAGCTTGGACGGTACGCAGTATTTT

d_gene: TRBD2
v_gene: TRBV30
j_gene: TRBJ2-3
abundance: NA
CDR3aa: CAARPGTSSVDTQYF
CDR3nt: TGTGCCGCCAGGCCAGGGACTAGCTCGGTAGATACGCAGTATTTT

d_gene: NA
v_gene: TRBV2
j_gene: TRBJ1-2
abundance: once
CDR3aa: CASSEATQTYGYTF
CDR3nt: TGTGCCAGCAGTGAAGCGACGCAGACCTATGGCTACACCTTC

d_gene: NA
v_gene: TRBV11-2
j_gene: TRBJ1-1
abundance: NA
CDR3aa: CASSLAPANTEAFF
CDR3nt: TGTGCCAGCAGCTTAGCCCCGGCGAACACTGAAGCTTTCTTT

d_gene: NA
v_gene: TRBV5-1
j_gene: TRBJ2-5
abundance: NA
CDR3aa: CASSSSETQYF
CDR3nt: TGCGCCAGCAGCTCTTCGGAGACCCAGTACTTC

d_gene: NA
v_gene: TRBV7-3
j_gene: TRBJ1-1
abundance: NA
CDR3aa: CASSRDNANTEAFF
CDR3nt: TGTGCCAGCAGCCGGGACAACGCTAACACTGAAGCTTTCTTT

d_gene: NA
v_gene: TRBV28
j_gene: TRBJ1-1
abundance: NA
CDR3aa: CASRTMDQRSTEAFF
CDR3nt: TGTGCCAGCAGGACCATGGACCAAAGGAGCACTGAAGCTTTCTTT

d_gene: TRBD1
v_gene: TRBV19
j_gene: TRBJ1-4
abundance: NA
CDR3aa: CASRNRGGGEKLFF
CDR3nt: TGTGCCAGTAGGAACAGGGGAGGTGGTGAAAAACTGTTTTTT

d_gene: NA
v_gene: TRBV13
j_gene: TRBJ1-3
abundance: NA
CDR3aa: CASSIRGALLGGNTIYF
CDR3nt: TGTGCCAGCAGCATCCGCGGGGCCCTACTAGGGGGAAACACCATATATTTT

d_gene: TRBD1
v_gene: TRBV6-5
j_gene: TRBJ1-2
abundance: NA
CDR3aa: CASSHWDSNYGYTF
CDR3nt: TGTGCCAGCAGTCACTGGGACAGTAACTATGGCTACACCTTC

d_gene: TRBD1
v_gene: TRBV5-6
j_gene: TRBJ1-1
abundance: once
CDR3aa: CASRKTGMNTEAFF
CDR3nt: TGTGCCAGCAGAAAGACAGGGATGAACACTGAAGCTTTCTTT

d_gene: NA
v_gene: TRBV2
j_gene: TRBJ1-5
abundance: NA
CDR3aa: CASSDFPSDQPQHF
CDR3nt: TGTGCCAGCAGTGATTTCCCCTCGGATCAGCCCCAGCATTTT